This is a list of T cell receptor beta chains from one sample in a study of T cell responses to AZD1222 COVID-19 vaccine. Data came from immunoSEQ multiplex PCR; TCRdb stores just in-frame clones and leaves some out. In the table there are tens of thousands of clones, roughly four fifths of which are singletons. The sample in question was peripheral blood, obtained 28 days after the second AZD1222 dose. The receptor set was obtained from an adult who received the AZD1222 COVID-19 vaccine. Both conserved end residues are part of each CDR3. D genes are given only for firm matches. Size is stated for part of the rows, as once, few or many counts, or as a class when the clone is expanded.

D gene	clone size	V gene	J gene	CDR3 DNA	CDR3 protein
-	-	TRBV12-3/TRBV12-4	TRBJ1-6	TGTGCCAGCAGTTTGGGAGGGAATTCACCCCTCCACTTT	CASSLGGNSPLHF
TRBD1	-	TRBV6-2/TRBV6-3	TRBJ2-1	TGTGCCAGCAGTTACTCGGGACAGCAAGATGAGCAGTTCTTC	CASSYSGQQDEQFF
TRBD1	-	TRBV27	TRBJ1-6	TGTGCCAGCAGACAGGACAGGGGAAATTCACCCCTCCACTTT	CASRQDRGNSPLHF
TRBD2	-	TRBV29-1	TRBJ2-1	TGCAGCGTCCGAGGACTAGCGGGATTGCTGGGGGAGTTCTTC	CSVRGLAGLLGEFF
TRBD1	few	TRBV5-1	TRBJ2-7	TGCGCCAGCAGCCGGGACAGGGCTACCTACGAGCAGTACTTC	CASSRDRATYEQYF
-	-	TRBV4-3	TRBJ2-1	TGCGCCAGCAGCCAAGATCCCCCGGGGACTCCCTACAATGAGCAGTTCTTC	CASSQDPPGTPYNEQFF
-	-	TRBV5-1	TRBJ2-3	TGCGCCAGCAGCTTGGCCATTACTAGATCGAGAGATACGCAGTATTTT	CASSLAITRSRDTQYF
TRBD1	-	TRBV28	TRBJ2-2	TGTGCCAGCAGTTTTGGAGGTTCAGGACAGGGGTCCGGGGAGCTGTTTTTT	CASSFGGSGQGSGELFF
-	-	TRBV24-1	TRBJ2-2	TGTGCCACCAGTCGAGCGGGTGGCACCGGGGAGCTGTTTTTT	CATSRAGGTGELFF
-	-	TRBV24-1	TRBJ2-7	TGTGCCACCAGTAAAGGAGGGGGCCAATCCTACGAGCAGTACTTC	CATSKGGGQSYEQYF
-	-	TRBV9	TRBJ1-6	TGTGCCAGCAGACAAGGGACCGCCGATAATTCACCCCTCCACTTT	CASRQGTADNSPLHF
TRBD1	once	TRBV23-1	TRBJ2-7	TGCGCCAGCAGACCGGGACAGGGGGCGATGGTTTCAAGCGGGGGTCTAGGACTCCTTGGGCAGTACTTC	CASRPGQGAMVSSGGLGLLGQYF
-	-	TRBV19	TRBJ2-1	TGTGCCAGTAGTAATGTCGGGGCCCATCCCTACAATGAGCAGTTCTTC	CASSNVGAHPYNEQFF
-	-	TRBV7-2	TRBJ2-3	TGTGCCAGCAGCATACAGGGTGCGACAGATACGCAGTATTTT	CASSIQGATDTQYF
TRBD1	-	TRBV28	TRBJ2-7	TGTGCCAGCAGTTCCTACAGGGGCCGTGCGGACGAGCAGTACTTC	CASSSYRGRADEQYF
-	-	TRBV6-1	TRBJ1-4	TGTGCCAGCAGTGAAGGGGGGGGTACTAATGAAAAACTGTTTTTT	CASSEGGGTNEKLFF
-	-	TRBV19	TRBJ2-3	TGTGCCAGTAAGGGGGGAACAGATACGCAGTATTTT	CASKGGTDTQYF
-	-	TRBV4-2	TRBJ2-2	TGTGCCAGCAGCCCGCAGTTCGACAGTACGAACACCGGGGAGCTGTTTTTT	CASSPQFDSTNTGELFF
-	-	TRBV7-8	TRBJ1-2	TGTGCCAGCAGCTTCGGATCTGGGAAGGGCTACACCTTC	CASSFGSGKGYTF
-	few	TRBV7-9	TRBJ2-5	TGTGCCAGCAGCTTAGTCCAAGAGACCCAGTACTTC	CASSLVQETQYF
-	once	TRBV5-4	TRBJ2-7	TGTGCCAGCAGCCCGAGGGGGGCAACCGCCTACGAGCAGTACTTC	CASSPRGATAYEQYF
TRBD1	-	TRBV29-1	TRBJ2-7	TGCAGCGTTGGGATGGATGGACAGGGGACAGGCGAGCAGTACTTC	CSVGMDGQGTGEQYF
TRBD1	once	TRBV9	TRBJ1-4	TGTGCCAGCAGCTTCCGACAGGGTGTTAATGAAAAACTGTTTTTT	CASSFRQGVNEKLFF
-	-	TRBV28	TRBJ2-7	TGTGCCAGCAGTCCGACTCGTCCCTCCTACGAGCAGTACTTC	CASSPTRPSYEQYF
-	-	TRBV10-1	TRBJ2-7	TGCGCCAGCACCAGATTAGACATCTCCTACGAGCAGTACTTC	CASTRLDISYEQYF
-	-	TRBV15	TRBJ1-5	TGTGCCACCAGCAGCTCAACAGGGTATCATCAGCCCCAGCATTTT	CATSSSTGYHQPQHF
-	-	TRBV5-4	TRBJ2-5	TGTGCCAGCAGCTTCCTCCGGGGCCAAGAGACCCAGTACTTC	CASSFLRGQETQYF
-	few	TRBV5-1	TRBJ2-2	TGCGCCAGCAGCTTGGTGGCGGGGACCACCGGGGAGCTGTTTTTT	CASSLVAGTTGELFF
-	-	TRBV28	TRBJ1-2	TGTGCCAGCAGTAGCGGAGTCGGAGCTAACTATGGCTACACCTTC	CASSSGVGANYGYTF
-	-	TRBV28	TRBJ2-2	TGTGCCAGCAGGACAGTCTACACCGGGGAGCTGTTTTTT	CASRTVYTGELFF
TRBD1	-	TRBV27	TRBJ2-7	TGTGCCAGCAGCCCAATTAAAGGGACAGCCGGCCCCTACGAGCAGTACTTC	CASSPIKGTAGPYEQYF
-	-	TRBV28	TRBJ1-5	TGTGCCAGCAGTTTATGGAGGCGATATAGCAATCAGCCCCAGCATTTT	CASSLWRRYSNQPQHF
TRBD1	-	TRBV30	TRBJ2-5	TGTGCCTGGCGCCCGGGACAGGGTACAGAGACCCAGTACTTC	CAWRPGQGTETQYF
-	-	TRBV19	TRBJ2-3	TGTGCCAGTAGTTCTGGTGTCCGGGTCAGCACAGATACGCAGTATTTT	CASSSGVRVSTDTQYF
-	-	TRBV3-1/TRBV3-2	TRBJ2-7	TGTGCCAGCAGCCGTAATTACGAGCAGTACTTC	CASSRNYEQYF
-	-	TRBV7-9	TRBJ2-7	TGTGCCAGCAGCTTAGAGGGGAGCCACTACGAGCAGTACTTC	CASSLEGSHYEQYF
-	-	TRBV12-3/TRBV12-4	TRBJ2-7	TGTGCCAGCAGTTTCGGAATTCACTACGAGCAGTACTTC	CASSFGIHYEQYF
TRBD2	-	TRBV29-1	TRBJ2-3	TGCAGCGCAGGGACTAGCGGAGATACGCAGTATTTT	CSAGTSGDTQYF
-	-	TRBV30	TRBJ1-6	TGTGCCTGGAAACTCCCAGCCTATAATTCACCCCTCCACTTT	CAWKLPAYNSPLHF
-	-	TRBV30	TRBJ2-1	TGTGCCTTTACAACAGAGTACAATGAGCAGTTCTTC	CAFTTEYNEQFF
-	-	TRBV3-1/TRBV3-2	TRBJ1-1	TGTGCCAGCACCCCGGGGCGCCTGAACACTGAAGCTTTCTTT	CASTPGRLNTEAFF
-	-	TRBV30	TRBJ1-1	TGTGCCTGGAGAGACAGCTGGAACACTGAAGCTTTCTTT	CAWRDSWNTEAFF
-	-	TRBV6-5	TRBJ2-2	TGTGCCAGCAGTTACTTCCCACAGGGGAACACCGGGGAGCTGTTTTTT	CASSYFPQGNTGELFF
-	-	TRBV3-1/TRBV3-2	TRBJ2-1	TGTGCCAGCAGCCAAGGGGGTGGGCGGAGTTACAATGAGCAGTTCTTC	CASSQGGGRSYNEQFF